The clone carrying this TCR beta chain was observed a few times. 5'RACE template switching generated TCR cDNA, adding a universal primer site and UMIs. TCRdb re-derived calls from the 5' RACE reads in MiXCR, one entry per CDR3 protein. The table includes 280,000 or so distinct CDR3 sequences, under 9% detected once. The sample is drawn from a study of T cells after yellow fever vaccination. The CDR3 runs to 12 residues. V lost 5 bases, J lost 14 bases, and 17 bases lay in between. Per germline, CDR1 SGHTA and CDR2 FQGNSA. The rearrangement joins TRBV7-2 to TRBJ2-3; maybe TRBD1 (6 bases). The source of this sequence is a man aged 18 to 29 who received the YFV17D yellow fever vaccine. This specimen was CD4+ T cells sorted from PBMCs, taken 5 days after the yellow fever booster vaccination. CDR3 loop: CASSVSRGSSYF. The CDR3 DNA sequence: TGTGCCAGCAGCGTTAGCAGGGGTAGCTCGTATTTT.